This T cell receptor beta chain was captured in a study of CD8 T cells in ankylosing spondylitis. The study's findings and limits: Researchers reportedly found disease-linked clones significantly enriched in matched ankylosing spondylitis synovial fluid. A TCR beta motif of several highly homologous variants seemed to mark ankylosing spondylitis blood. Certain motif variants had earlier been reported in reactive arthritis synovial fluid and blood.

V shed 0 bases and J 9 bases; nucleotides not matched to a gene: 5. The CDR3 covers 14 residues. Germline values: CDR1 SNHLY, CDR2 FYNNEI. About this clonotype: No antigen is known for it.

By quantitative 5'-RACE with molecular barcodes, the TCR beta libraries were made. Via MiXCR, TCRdb re-called the 5' RACE reads, giving one row per CDR3 protein. Of approximately 540,000 distinct CDR3 sequences in the sample, roughly an eighth are singletons; the top ten hold approximately 6.2%. This receptor was identified in a male donor with ankylosing spondylitis. Sequencing used blood, either unsorted or a sorted T cell fraction (not recorded which). The chain has TRBV2 and TRBJ2-1; 7 nucleotides agree with TRBD2. The CDR3 is CASSEALGGGEQFF. The CDR3 nucleotides are TGTGCCAGCAGTGAAGCCCTGGGGGGGGGTGAGCAGTTCTTC.